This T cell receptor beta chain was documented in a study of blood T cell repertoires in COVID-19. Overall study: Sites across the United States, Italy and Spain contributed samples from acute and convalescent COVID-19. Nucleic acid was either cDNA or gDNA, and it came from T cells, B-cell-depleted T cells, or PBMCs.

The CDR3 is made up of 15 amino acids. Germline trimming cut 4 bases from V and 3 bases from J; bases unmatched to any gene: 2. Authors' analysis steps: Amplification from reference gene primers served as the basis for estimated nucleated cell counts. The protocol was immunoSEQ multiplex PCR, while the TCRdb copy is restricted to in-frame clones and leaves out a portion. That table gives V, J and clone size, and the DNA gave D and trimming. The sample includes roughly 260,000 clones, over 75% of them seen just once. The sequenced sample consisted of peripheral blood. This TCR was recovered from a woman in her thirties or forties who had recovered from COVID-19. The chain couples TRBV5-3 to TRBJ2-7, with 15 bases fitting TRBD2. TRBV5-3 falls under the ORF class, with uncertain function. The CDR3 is CARSPGLAGGYEQYF. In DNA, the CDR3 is TGTGCCAGAAGCCCGGGACTAGCGGGGGGCTACGAGCAGTACTTC.